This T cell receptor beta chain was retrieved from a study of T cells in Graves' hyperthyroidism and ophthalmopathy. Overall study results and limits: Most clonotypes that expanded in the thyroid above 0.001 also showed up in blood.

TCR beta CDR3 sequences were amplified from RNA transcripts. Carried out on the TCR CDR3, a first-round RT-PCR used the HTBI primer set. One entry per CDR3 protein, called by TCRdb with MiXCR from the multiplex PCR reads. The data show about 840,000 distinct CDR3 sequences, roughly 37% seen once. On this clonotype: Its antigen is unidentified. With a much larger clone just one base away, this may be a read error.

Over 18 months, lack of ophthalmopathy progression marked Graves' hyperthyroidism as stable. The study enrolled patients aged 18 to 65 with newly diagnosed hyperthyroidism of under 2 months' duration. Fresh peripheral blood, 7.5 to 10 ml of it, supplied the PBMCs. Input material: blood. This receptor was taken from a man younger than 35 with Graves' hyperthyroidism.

The CDR3 spells CASSPLLEDEQYF. CDR3 DNA: TGTGCCAGCAGCCCGCTCTTAGAGGACGAGCAGTACTTC. The genes are TRBV7-2 and TRBJ2-7; D remains unclear. V was pared by 5 bases and J by 5 bases, with 13 bases between. From germline, CDR1 is SGHTA and CDR2 FQGNSA. The CDR3 has 13 amino acids.